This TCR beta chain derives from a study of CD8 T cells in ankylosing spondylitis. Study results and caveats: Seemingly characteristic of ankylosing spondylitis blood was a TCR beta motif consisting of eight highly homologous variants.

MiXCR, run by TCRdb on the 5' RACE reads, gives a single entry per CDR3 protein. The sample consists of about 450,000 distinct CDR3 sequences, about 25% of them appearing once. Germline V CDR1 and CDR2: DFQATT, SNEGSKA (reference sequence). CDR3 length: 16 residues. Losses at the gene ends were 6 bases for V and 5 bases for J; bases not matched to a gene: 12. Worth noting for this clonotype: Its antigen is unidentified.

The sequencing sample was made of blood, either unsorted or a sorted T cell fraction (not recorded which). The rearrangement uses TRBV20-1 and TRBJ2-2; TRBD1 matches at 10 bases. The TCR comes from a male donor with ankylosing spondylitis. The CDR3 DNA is TGCAGTGCCAGCGACAGGGGGCGAATAGGGACCGGGGAGCTGTTTTTT. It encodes CSASDRGRIGTGELFF.